The rows below give T cell receptor beta chains drawn from one sample of a study of early T cells in non-severe SARS-CoV-2 infection. From the 5' RACE reads, TCRdb called clonotypes with MiXCR, one entry per CDR3 protein. The sample records over 15,000 distinct CDR3 sequences, 5% to 6% being singletons. The input for sequencing was whole blood, taken at baseline. The receptor set was obtained from an adult who was a healthcare worker with PCR-confirmed SARS-CoV-2 infection or an uninfected control (not recorded which). The CDR3 runs from the conserved cysteine through the conserved F or W. Each record gives: D gene, V gene, CDR3 protein. D genes are given only for firm matches.

NA,TRBV19,CASSGGSSRADTQYF
NA,TRBV7-6,CASSLDRNSPLHF
NA,TRBV28,CASLRGGAGSDTQYF
NA,TRBV7-9,CASSLSWTPYEQYF
TRBD1,TRBV6-5,CASSEMTGGNQPQHF
NA,TRBV6-5,CASSYSTLLGRVNTEAFF
TRBD2,TRBV7-6,CASRLSGGLHNEQFF
TRBD1,TRBV29-1,CSVEPTGGRGKLFF
NA,TRBV3-1,CTSSQGPLWAGAHRNEQFF
NA,TRBV30,CAWTRINYEQYF
NA,TRBV20-1,CSARDTTGYESQPQHF
TRBD1,TRBV4-1,CASSLPGTGYNEQYF
NA,TRBV4-2,CASSQDIGYGDTQYF
NA,TRBV5-1,CASSLDPASGATQYF
NA,TRBV7-6,CASSLAIWGYTF
NA,TRBV25-1,CASKGSPHGTDTQYF
TRBD2,TRBV10-3,CAIALAGERDTQYF
TRBD2,TRBV6-5,CASSYAAGGSGELFF
NA,TRBV5-1,CASSSGTFLSSYNEQFF
NA,TRBV10-3,CAISDHEQYF
NA,TRBV29-1,CSVAKGTANTGELFF
TRBD1,TRBV19,CASSSTGTGTSYEQYF
TRBD2,TRBV20-1,CSGESGGVDTQYF
NA,TRBV19,CASSVLLAPSTDTQYF
NA,TRBV10-1,CASSPGIAYEQYF
TRBD2,TRBV10-3,CAIGLAGKETQYF
TRBD2,TRBV10-1,CASSGRISRGGLNEQFF
NA,TRBV5-1,CASSSITGELFF
NA,TRBV13,CASSSSWGAEAFF
NA,TRBV29-1,CSGERSGTDTQYF
NA,TRBV18,CASSPEAGAGYGYTF
NA,TRBV5-5,CASSSPRLSSTDTQYF
NA,TRBV7-2,CASSPPTTEKLFF
TRBD2,TRBV4-3,CASSQDASSGGITDTQYF
NA,TRBV12-3/TRBV12-4,CASTQTWTVGTEAFF
TRBD2,TRBV19,CASTISGGRKETQYF
NA,TRBV20-1,CSASGDPRDTQYF
NA,TRBV19,CASRGGSSYNEQFF
TRBD1,TRBV3-1,CASSQTNRGLNQPQHF
NA,TRBV30,CAWSVRTGTYNSPLHF
NA,TRBV7-8,CASSRPAQGNLYNEQFF
TRBD1,TRBV5-1,CASSGTGGEAFF
NA,TRBV20-1,CSARDDPNTEAFF